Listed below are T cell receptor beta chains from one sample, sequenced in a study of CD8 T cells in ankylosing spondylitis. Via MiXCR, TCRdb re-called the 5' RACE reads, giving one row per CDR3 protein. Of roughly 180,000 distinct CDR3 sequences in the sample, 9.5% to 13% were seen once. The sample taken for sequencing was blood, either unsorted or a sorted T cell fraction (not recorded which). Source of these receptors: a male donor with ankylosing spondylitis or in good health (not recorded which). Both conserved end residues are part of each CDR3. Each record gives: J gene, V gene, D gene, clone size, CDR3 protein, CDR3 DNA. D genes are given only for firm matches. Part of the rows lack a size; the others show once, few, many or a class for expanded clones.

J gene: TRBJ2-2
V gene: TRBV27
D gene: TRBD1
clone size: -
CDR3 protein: CASNSLPRDSNTGELFF
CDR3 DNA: TGTGCCAGCAACTCCCTTCCCCGGGACAGCAACACCGGGGAGCTGTTTTTT

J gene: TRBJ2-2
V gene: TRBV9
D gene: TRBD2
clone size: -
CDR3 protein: CASSVDASGRLAGELFF
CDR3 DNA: TGTGCCAGCAGCGTAGATGCTAGCGGGAGATTGGCCGGGGAGCTGTTTTTT

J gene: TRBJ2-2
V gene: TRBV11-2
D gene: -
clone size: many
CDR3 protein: CASSLGQGTGELFF
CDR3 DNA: TGTGCCAGCAGCTTAGGGCAGGGCACCGGGGAGCTGTTTTTT

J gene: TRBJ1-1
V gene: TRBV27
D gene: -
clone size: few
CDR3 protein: CASRRGLIGAFF
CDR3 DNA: TGTGCCAGCAGGCGCGGTTTAATCGGCGCTTTCTTT

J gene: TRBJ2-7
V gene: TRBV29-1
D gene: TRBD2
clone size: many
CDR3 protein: CSVRTSGAYEQYF
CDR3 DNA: TGCAGCGTCAGGACTAGCGGAGCCTACGAGCAGTACTTC

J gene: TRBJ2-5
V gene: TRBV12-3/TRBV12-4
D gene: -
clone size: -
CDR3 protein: CASSLGRGSAALMLTQYF
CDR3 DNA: TGTGCCAGCAGTTTAGGGAGAGGGAGCGCCGCCCTAATGTTGACCCAGTACTTC

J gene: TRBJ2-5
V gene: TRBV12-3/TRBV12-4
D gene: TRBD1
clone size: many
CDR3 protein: CASSLARDRGLEETQYF
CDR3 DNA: TGTGCCAGCAGTTTAGCCAGGGACAGGGGTCTTGAGGAGACCCAGTACTTC

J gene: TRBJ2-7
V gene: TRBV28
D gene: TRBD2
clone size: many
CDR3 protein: CASSFGTSGGRYEQYF
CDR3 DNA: TGTGCCAGCAGTTTTGGGACTAGCGGGGGGAGGTACGAGCAGTACTTC

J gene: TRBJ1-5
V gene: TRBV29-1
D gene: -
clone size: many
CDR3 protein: CSVRTDSNQPQHF
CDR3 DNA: TGCAGCGTACGGACGGATAGCAATCAGCCCCAGCATTTT

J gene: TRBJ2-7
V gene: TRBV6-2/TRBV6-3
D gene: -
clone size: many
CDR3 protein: CASSRSAYEQYF
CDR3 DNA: TGTGCCAGCAGTAGGAGCGCCTACGAGCAGTACTTC

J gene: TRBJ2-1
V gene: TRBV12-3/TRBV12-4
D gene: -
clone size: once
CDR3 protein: CASSFSGGGDEQFF
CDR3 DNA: TGTGCCAGCAGTTTTTCAGGAGGGGGCGATGAGCAGTTCTTC

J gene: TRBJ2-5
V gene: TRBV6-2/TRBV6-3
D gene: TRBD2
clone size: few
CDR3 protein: CASSNGGGLGETQYF
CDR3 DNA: TGTGCCAGCAGCAACGGAGGGGGACTAGGAGAGACCCAGTACTTC

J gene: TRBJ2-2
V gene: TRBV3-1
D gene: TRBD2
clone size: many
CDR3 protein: CASSPRTSGGTGELFF
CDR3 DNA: TGTGCCAGCAGCCCGCGGACTAGCGGGGGTACCGGGGAGCTGTTTTTT

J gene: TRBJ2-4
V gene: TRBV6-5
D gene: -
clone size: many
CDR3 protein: CASSYEGDAKNIQYF
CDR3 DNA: TGTGCCAGCAGTTATGAGGGGGATGCCAAAAACATTCAGTACTTC

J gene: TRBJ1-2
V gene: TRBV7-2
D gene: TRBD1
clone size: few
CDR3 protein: CASSLQTGGYGYTF
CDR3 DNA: TGTGCCAGCAGCTTACAGACAGGGGGCTATGGCTACACCTTC

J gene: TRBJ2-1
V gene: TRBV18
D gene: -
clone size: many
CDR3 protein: CASSATTYNEQFF
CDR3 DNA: TGTGCCAGCTCAGCAACTACCTACAATGAGCAGTTCTTC